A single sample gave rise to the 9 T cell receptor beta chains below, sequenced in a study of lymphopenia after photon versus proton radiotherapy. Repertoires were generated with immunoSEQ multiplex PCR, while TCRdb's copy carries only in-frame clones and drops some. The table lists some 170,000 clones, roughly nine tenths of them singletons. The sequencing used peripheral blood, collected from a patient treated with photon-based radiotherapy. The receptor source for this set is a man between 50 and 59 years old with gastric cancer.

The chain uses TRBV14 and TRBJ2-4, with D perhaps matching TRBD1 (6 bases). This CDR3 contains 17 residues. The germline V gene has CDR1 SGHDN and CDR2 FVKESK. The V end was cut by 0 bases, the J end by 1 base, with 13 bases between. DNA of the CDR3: TGTGCCAGCAGCCAAGAATCAGGGGCGAGGGCCAAAAACATTCAGTACTTC. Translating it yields CASSQESGARAKNIQYF. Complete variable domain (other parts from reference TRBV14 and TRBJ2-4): EAGVTQFPSHSVIEKGQTVTLRCDPISGHDNLYWYRRVMGKEIKFLLHFVKESKQDESGMPNNRFLAERTGGTYSTLKVQPAELEDSGVYFCASSQESGARAKNIQYFGAGTRLSVL.

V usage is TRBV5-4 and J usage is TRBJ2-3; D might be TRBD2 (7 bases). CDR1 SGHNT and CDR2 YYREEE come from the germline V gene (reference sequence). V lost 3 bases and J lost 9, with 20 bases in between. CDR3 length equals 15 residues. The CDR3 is CASSSGGTRRRTQYF. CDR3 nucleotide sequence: TGTGCCAGCAGCTCCGGGGGGACACGGCGGAGGACGCAGTATTTT. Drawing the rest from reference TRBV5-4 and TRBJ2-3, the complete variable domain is ETGVTQSPTHLIKTRGQQVTLRCSSQSGHNTVSWYQQALGQGPQFIFQYYREEENGRGNFPPRFSGLQFPNYSSELNVNALELDDSALYLCASSSGGTRRRTQYFGPGTRLTVL.

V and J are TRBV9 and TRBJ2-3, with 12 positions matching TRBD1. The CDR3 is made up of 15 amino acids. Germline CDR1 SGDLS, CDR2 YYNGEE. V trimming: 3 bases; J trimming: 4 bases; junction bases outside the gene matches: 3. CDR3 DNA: TGTGCCAGCAGCGCGAGGGACAGGGGGCCAGATACGCAGTATTTT. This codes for CASSARDRGPDTQYF.

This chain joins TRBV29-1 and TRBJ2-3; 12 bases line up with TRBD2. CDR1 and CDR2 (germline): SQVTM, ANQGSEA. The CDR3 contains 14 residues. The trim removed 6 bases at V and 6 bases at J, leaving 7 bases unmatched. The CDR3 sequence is CSVPTSGRSDTQYF. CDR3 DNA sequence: TGCAGCGTCCCGACTAGCGGGAGATCGGATACGCAGTATTTT.

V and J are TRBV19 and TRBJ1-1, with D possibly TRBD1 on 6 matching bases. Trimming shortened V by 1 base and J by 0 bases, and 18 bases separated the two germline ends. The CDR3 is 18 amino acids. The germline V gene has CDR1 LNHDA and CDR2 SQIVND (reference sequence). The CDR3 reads CASSIGGSRGAMNTEAFF. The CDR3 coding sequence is TGTGCCAGTAGTATAGGCGGCTCCCGGGGGGCAATGAACACTGAAGCTTTCTTT.

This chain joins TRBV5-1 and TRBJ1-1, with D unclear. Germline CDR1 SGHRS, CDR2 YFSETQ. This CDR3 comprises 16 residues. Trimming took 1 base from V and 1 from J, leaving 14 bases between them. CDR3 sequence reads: CASSLSIMMGNTEAFF. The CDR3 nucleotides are TGCGCCAGCAGCTTGTCTATTATGATGGGGAACACTGAAGCTTTCTTT.

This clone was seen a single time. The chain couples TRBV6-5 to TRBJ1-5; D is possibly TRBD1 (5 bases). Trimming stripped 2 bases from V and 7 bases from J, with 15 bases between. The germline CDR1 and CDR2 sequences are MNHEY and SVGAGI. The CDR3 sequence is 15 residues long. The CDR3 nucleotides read TGTGCCAGCAGTTACAGGCAGGGAAGCGGACAGCCCCAGCATTTT. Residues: CASSYRQGSGQPQHF.

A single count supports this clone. As DNA, the CDR3 is TGTGCCAGCAAGAGAGCGGGATACTACGAGCAGTACTTC. This encodes CASKRAGYYEQYF. The V gene is TRBV11-1, the J gene TRBJ2-7; 7 positions agree with TRBD2. This CDR3 has 13 residues. V gave up 7 bases and J gave up 3 bases; unmatched junction bases: 6. Germline CDR1 SGHAT, CDR2 FQDESV (reference sequence).

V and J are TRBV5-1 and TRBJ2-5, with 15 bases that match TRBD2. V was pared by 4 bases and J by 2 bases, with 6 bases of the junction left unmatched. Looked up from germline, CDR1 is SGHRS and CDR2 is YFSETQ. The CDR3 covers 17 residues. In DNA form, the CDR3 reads TGCGCCAGCAGCGGGGGACTAGCGGGAGGCAAGCAAGAGACCCAGTACTTC. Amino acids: CASSGGLAGGKQETQYF.